The 26 T cell receptor beta chains in this list originate from one sample, sequenced in a study of response to subunit inactivated influenza vaccine. One entry per CDR3 protein results from TCRdb running MiXCR on the RT-PCR reads. In the table there are some 600,000 distinct CDR3 sequences, about 14% of which are singletons. Sequencing was performed on PBMCs from blood, taken approximately 15 days before vaccination. The receptor source for this set is a man aged 50-59 years who received an inactivated influenza vaccine.

The genes are TRBV6-2 or TRBV6-3 and TRBJ1-5, with D hard to call. Looked up from germline, CDR1 is MNHEY and CDR2 is SVGEGT. The CDR3 totals 13 residues. V was pared by 2 bases and J by 9 bases, with 11 bases between. The CDR3 nucleotides read TGTGCCAGCAGTTACACGGGGTTGAGGCCCCAGCATTTT. Residues: CASSYTGLRPQHF.

This rearrangement joins TRBV18 to TRBJ2-7, with D maybe TRBD1 (6 bases). This CDR3 contains 14 residues. From germline, CDR1 is KGHSH and CDR2 LQKENI. V lost 5 bases, J lost 5 bases, and 16 bases lay in between. The CDR3 loop is CASSLGPGGHEQYF. The CDR3 DNA sequence: TGTGCCAGCTCATTGGGACCTGGGGGCCACGAGCAGTACTTC.

There are a few counts of this clonotype. The rearrangement joins TRBV12-3 or TRBV12-4 to TRBJ1-6; maybe TRBD1 (6 bases). Trimming shortened V by 2 bases and J by 5 bases, and 13 bases separated the two germline ends. The CDR3 has 16 residues. CDR3 nucleotides: TGTGCCAGCAGTTTAACGGGGGCGAACCATAATTCACCCCTCCACTTT. It is translated as CASSLTGANHNSPLHF.

This chain connects TRBV20-1 to TRBJ2-5; 11 nucleotides line up with TRBD2. Losses at the gene ends were 6 bases for V and 1 base for J; bases not matched to a gene: 25. Germline CDR1 DFQATT, CDR2 SNEGSKA (reference sequence). The CDR3 contains 21 residues. The CDR3 sequence is CSASARRNSGRAPPPQETQYF. CDR3 bases: TGCAGTGCGAGCGCCCGCAGAAATAGCGGGAGGGCCCCCCCACCCCAAGAGACCCAGTACTTC.

This clonotype was seen only a few times. The J gene is TRBJ1-1, the V gene TRBV19, with D possibly TRBD1 on 6 matching bases. Germline lookup yields CDR1 LNHDA and CDR2 SQIVND (reference sequence). Trimming pared 3 bases from V and 4 bases from J, leaving 21 bases between. The CDR3 spans 17 residues. CDR3 region: CASSIDRRRITGTEAFF. Here the CDR3 DNA reads TGTGCCAGTAGTATCGACAGGCGGAGGATAACAGGCACTGAAGCTTTCTTT.

This clonotype was counted a few times. The rearrangement uses TRBV20-1 and TRBJ2-7, with 8 bases that match TRBD2. Trimming at V came to 6 bases and at J to 2 bases, leaving 12 bases not matched to a gene. This CDR3 is 15 amino acids long. Germline assignment: CDR1 DFQATT and CDR2 SNEGSKA (reference sequence). CDR3 residues: CSAQSGGRPTYEQYF. CDR3 nucleotides: TGCAGTGCCCAGTCGGGGGGGAGGCCCACCTACGAGCAGTACTTC.

This clonotype has a handful of counts. The CDR3 bases are TGTGCCATCAGGGGACAAGGCCAAGGGAACTATGGCTACACCTTC. Protein product: CAIRGQGQGNYGYTF. V usage is TRBV10-3 and J usage is TRBJ1-2, with D perhaps TRBD1 (6 bases). The V end lost 6 bases, the J end lost 2 bases, and 16 bases lay between the germline ends. The CDR3 length is 15 residues. Germline loops: CDR1 ENHRY, CDR2 SYGVKD.

This clonotype was recorded a few times. The chain employs TRBV5-6 and TRBJ1-2; no definite D call. Germline CDR1 is SGHDT and CDR2 is YYEEEE. The CDR3 length is 15 residues. Trimming stripped 0 bases from V and 4 bases from J, with 13 bases between. The DNA for the CDR3 is TGTGCCAGCAGCTTGGTCGGGCAGGTTGTCTATGGCTACACCTTC. It specifies CASSLVGQVVYGYTF.

This clonotype was recorded a few times. The chain links TRBV27 to TRBJ1-1; D not certain. Trimming pared 6 bases from V and 1 base from J, leaving 12 bases between. Germline CDR1 is MNHEY and CDR2 is SMNVEV (reference sequence). The CDR3 totals 14 residues. CDR3 nucleotides: TGTGCCAGCAGCCCAACGTGGGGGAACACTGAAGCTTTCTTT. It yields the protein CASSPTWGNTEAFF.

This clonotype was observed at least ten times. This chain links TRBV7-2 with TRBJ1-6; D is unresolved. The CDR3 sequence is 12 residues long. Germline values: CDR1 SGHTA, CDR2 FQGNSA. The ends were cut back, 2 bases at V and 6 bases at J, with 2 bases in the middle. CDR3 in amino acids: CASSLSNSPLHF. The CDR3 DNA reads TGTGCCAGCAGCTTAAGTAATTCACCCCTCCACTTT. Drawing the rest from reference TRBV7-2 and TRBJ1-6, the complete variable domain is GAGVSQSPSNKVTEKGKDVELRCDPISGHTALYWYRQSLGQGLEFLIYFQGNSAPDKSGLPSDRFSAERTGGSVSTLTIQRTQQEDSAVYLCASSLSNSPLHFGNGTRLTVT.

The chain joins TRBV29-1 to TRBJ1-1; D remains unclear. This CDR3 has 14 amino acids. Trimming pared 2 bases from V and 0 bases from J, leaving 10 bases between. Germline CDR1 is SQVTM and CDR2 is ANQGSEA. CDR3 nucleotides: TGCAGCGTTGAATTGTGGGGTATGAACACTGAAGCTTTCTTT. This sequence encodes CSVELWGMNTEAFF.

This clonotype was counted at least ten times. The chain carries TRBV5-1 and TRBJ1-2; 8 positions agree with TRBD1. The CDR3 is made up of 14 amino acids. V lost 7 bases and J lost 2; bases outside the gene matches: 7. Looked up from germline, CDR1 is SGHRS and CDR2 is YFSETQ. As DNA, the CDR3 is TGCGCCAGCGGTCCCAGGACAGGGAACTATGGCTACACCTTC. It specifies CASGPRTGNYGYTF.

The chain uses TRBV4-3 and TRBJ2-1; the D gene is possibly TRBD1 (5 bases). From germline, CDR1 is LGHNA and CDR2 YSLEER. V was pared by 3 bases and J by 5 bases, with 14 bases between. The CDR3 loop spans 15 amino acids. The CDR3 loop is CASSQLRVSDNEQFF. The DNA of the CDR3 is TGCGCCAGCAGCCAGCTCAGGGTTTCGGACAATGAGCAGTTCTTC.

This clonotype showed up just a few times. The chain has TRBV5-1 and TRBJ2-5, with D possibly being TRBD1 (5 bases). With 0 bases removed from V and 2 bases from J, the gap between germline ends came to 11 bases. Germline V lookup: CDR1 SGHRS, CDR2 YFSETQ. The CDR3 length is 15 residues. CDR3 sequence reads: CASSLGRVGQETQYF. CDR3 nucleotides: TGCGCCAGCAGCTTGGGCAGGGTGGGACAAGAGACCCAGTACTTC.

The chain has TRBV6-2 or TRBV6-3 and TRBJ2-1, with 7 positions matching TRBD2. CDR1 is MNHEY and CDR2 is SVGEGT in the germline V gene. CDR3 length: 12 amino acids. Unmatched junction bases numbered 4, after V lost 10 bases and J lost 4 bases. The CDR3 nucleotides read TGTGCCATCCAGCGGGATTACAATGAGCAGTTCTTC. Its translation: CAIQRDYNEQFF.

The gene calls are TRBV11-2 and TRBJ2-3; TRBD1 matches at 10 bases. The germline V gene has CDR1 SGHAT and CDR2 FQNNGV. The CDR3 spans 18 residues. V was pared by 2 bases and J by 1 base, with 9 bases of the junction left unmatched. The CDR3 spells CASSLIPDRGQGTDTQYF. CDR3 in DNA: TGTGCCAGCAGCTTAATCCCCGACAGGGGGCAAGGCACAGATACGCAGTATTTT.

This clonotype occurred a few times. The CDR3 is CSASPLGGSSYEQYF. CDR3 DNA sequence: TGCAGTGCTAGTCCCTTAGGGGGGAGCTCCTACGAGCAGTACTTC. V gene TRBV20-1 combines with J gene TRBJ2-7; D assignment may be TRBD1 or TRBD2 (6 bases each). There are 15 residues in the CDR3. CDR1 is DFQATT and CDR2 is SNEGSKA in the germline V gene (reference sequence). V was cut by 3 bases and J by 0 bases, with 15 bases left in between.

This clonotype turned up a few times. The gene calls are TRBV7-2 and TRBJ2-7; 9 bases align to TRBD2. The CDR3 has 15 residues. V lost 1 base to trimming and J lost 3 bases; unmatched junction nucleotides: 4. The germline V gene encodes CDR1 SGHTA and CDR2 FQGNSA. In DNA form, the CDR3 reads TGTGCCAGCAGCTTAGATGGGACTAGCAGCTACGAGCAGTACTTC. Translated: CASSLDGTSSYEQYF.

This clonotype was counted between two and nine times. This chain links TRBV15 with TRBJ2-2; D is uncertain. Per germline, CDR1 LNHNV and CDR2 YYDKDF (reference sequence). V was pared by 4 bases and J by 7 bases, with 10 bases between. The CDR3 length is 13 residues. CDR3 region: CATSMAGRGELFF. CDR3 sequence (DNA): TGTGCCACCAGCATGGCCGGGCGCGGGGAGCTGTTTTTT.

In the case of this clonotype: It may be a read error: a sequence one base away is much more abundant. The chain employs TRBV12-3 or TRBV12-4 and TRBJ2-7, with 7 bases identical to TRBD2. The CDR3 runs 14 residues. J gave up 5 bases and V 5 bases, and 9 bases lay outside the gene matches. CDR3: CASSPTGGGNEQYF. CDR3 nucleotide sequence: TGTGCCAGCAGTCCTACTGGCGGGGGAAACGAGCAGTACTTC.

The chain recombines TRBV7-2 with TRBJ2-7; 7 bases are shared with TRBD1. The germline V gene encodes CDR1 SGHTA and CDR2 FQGNSA. V was clipped by 7 bases and J by 4 bases; unmatched bases: 7. This CDR3 contains 13 residues. As DNA, the CDR3 is TGTGCCAGCACAGACAGGGTGTCTTACGAGCAGTACTTC. Its translation is CASTDRVSYEQYF.

The gene calls are TRBV7-2 and TRBJ2-3; 10 bases match TRBD1. This CDR3 is 15 amino acids long. The junction had 6 bases not matched to a gene; V was cut back by 4 bases and J by 5 bases. The V gene's germline CDR1 is SGHTA and CDR2 FQGNSA. The chain's CDR3 is CASSWTGGSRDTQYF. CDR3 DNA sequence: TGTGCCAGCAGCTGGACAGGGGGGTCACGAGATACGCAGTATTTT.

This chain links TRBV6-1 with TRBJ2-3; tentative D call: TRBD2 (6 bases). Germline CDR1 and CDR2: MNHNS and SASEGT. V was clipped by 10 bases and J by 1 base, with 15 bases between them. This CDR3 is 14 amino acids long. CDR3 coding DNA: TGTGCCACCTGGCCGGGACTTGGCACAGATACGCAGTATTTT. It translates to CATWPGLGTDTQYF.

This clonotype was recorded many times. V is TRBV7-3 and J is TRBJ2-2; TRBD2 agrees at 7 bases. The germline gives CDR1 SGHTA, CDR2 FQGTGA. The CDR3 contains 16 residues. Trimming cost V 5 bases and J 4 bases; bases outside gene matches: 10. CDR3 nucleotides: TGTGCCAGCAGCCCAAGCGGGGTAGGAGGCACCGGGGAGCTGTTTTTT. This encodes CASSPSGVGGTGELFF.

The table lists this clonotype with a few counts. The V and J genes are TRBV10-3 and TRBJ1-4, with TRBD1 as a possible D gene (5 bases). CDR1 and CDR2 from the germline V gene are ENHRY and SYGVKD. V was trimmed by 4 bases and J by 8 bases, leaving 11 bases between them. The CDR3 sequence is 13 residues long. CDR3 DNA sequence: TGTGCCATCAGTGCAGGGAGGACGGAAAAACTGTTTTTT. Translation gives CAISAGRTEKLFF.

Only a few counts were recorded for this clonotype. The rearrangement links TRBV24-1 to TRBJ2-5, with 14 bases fitting TRBD2. Germline lookup yields CDR1 KGHDR and CDR2 SFDVKD. CDR3 length: 16 amino acids. The trim removed 3 bases at V and 4 bases at J, leaving 3 bases unmatched. CDR3 sequence (DNA): TGTGCCACCAGTGATAGGGGACTAGCGGGAGCAGAGACCCAGTACTTC. It specifies CATSDRGLAGAETQYF.